These T cell receptor beta chains were read from a single sample in a study of cytomegalovirus exposure and HLA in healthy donors. The assay was immunoSEQ multiplex PCR, and TCRdb's table has in-frame clones only and misses some. The sample holds about 190,000 clones, over 60% seen once. The specimen was PBMCs. All receptors come from a woman aged 40 to 50 in good health and CMV-seronegative. CDR3s include the opening cysteine and the closing phenylalanine or tryptophan. A D gene is named only where the DNA matches it firmly. Clone sizes are given selectively: once, few, many, or a class where the clone is expanded.

length,D,size,J,V,CDR3,DNA
15,.,few,TRBJ1-5,TRBV5-1,CASSLDGGTYQPQHF,TGCGCCAGCAGCTTGGATGGAGGAACTTATCAGCCCCAGCATTTT
16,TRBD2,once,TRBJ2-7,TRBV9,CASSVSLREGQNEQYF,TGTGCCAGCAGCGTATCCCTGAGGGAGGGGCAAAACGAGCAGTACTTC
13,.,.,TRBJ2-1,TRBV11-2,CASSLWGEYEQFF,TGTGCCAGCAGCCTCTGGGGGGAGTATGAGCAGTTCTTC
15,TRBD2,.,TRBJ2-2,TRBV7-3,CASSSPRGGAGELFF,TGTGCCAGCAGCTCCCCCCGGGGGGGGGCCGGGGAGCTGTTTTTT
14,.,.,TRBJ2-1,TRBV19,CASTLGGTGGEQFF,TGTGCCAGTACTCTAGGCGGGACGGGCGGTGAGCAGTTCTTC
18,TRBD2,few,TRBJ2-5,TRBV4-2,CASSQRGTSGITLETQYF,TGTGCCAGCAGCCAAAGGGGGACTAGCGGCATCACTCTAGAGACCCAGTACTTC
14,.,.,TRBJ1-2,TRBV30,CAWRSGQGLYGYTF,TGTGCCTGGAGGTCGGGCCAGGGTCTCTATGGCTACACCTTC
14,.,.,TRBJ2-2,TRBV9,CASKREGVIGELFF,TGTGCCAGCAAAAGAGAAGGGGTTATCGGGGAGCTGTTTTTT
15,.,.,TRBJ2-2,TRBV19,CASSIPSGNTGELFF,TGTGCCAGTAGTATCCCCAGCGGCAACACCGGGGAGCTGTTTTTT
12,.,.,TRBJ1-1,TRBV29-1,CSVSLGNTEAFF,TGCAGCGTATCCCTAGGGAACACTGAAGCTTTCTTT
17,TRBD1,few,TRBJ1-1,TRBV7-9,CASSLGTGTPGGTEAFF,TGTGCCAGCAGCTTGGGGACAGGGACTCCTGGGGGCACTGAAGCTTTCTTT
16,TRBD1,.,TRBJ1-1,TRBV5-1,CASSGTGGFMNTEAFF,TGCGCCAGCAGCGGGACAGGGGGGTTCATGAACACTGAAGCTTTCTTT
13,TRBD2,.,TRBJ2-5,TRBV9,CASSPGGGETQYF,TGTGCCAGCAGCCCCGGGGGGGGAGAGACCCAGTACTTC
14,TRBD2,few,TRBJ2-2,TRBV9,CASSLAGGTGELFF,TGTGCCAGCAGTCTAGCGGGAGGCACCGGGGAGCTGTTTTTT
15,TRBD1,.,TRBJ2-5,TRBV7-9,CASSPNSQGGETQYF,TGTGCCAGCAGCCCTAATTCACAGGGGGGAGAGACCCAGTACTTC
15,.,.,TRBJ2-1,TRBV5-1,CASSLLDTTSNEQFF,TGCGCCAGCAGCTTGCTGGACACCACATCCAATGAGCAGTTCTTC
13,.,.,TRBJ1-3,TRBV10-3,CAITRSSGNTIYF,TGTGCCATCACCCGCAGCTCTGGAAACACCATATATTTT
14,TRBD1,.,TRBJ1-2,TRBV9,CASSGPGTGERNTF,TGTGCCAGCAGCGGACCCGGGACAGGCGAACGAAACACCTTC
16,.,.,TRBJ1-5,TRBV15,CATSRDRRARDQPQHF,TGTGCCACCAGCAGAGATCGACGAGCGAGAGATCAGCCCCAGCATTTT
16,TRBD1,.,TRBJ1-1,TRBV5-1,CASSPHLGQGDTEAFF,TGCGCCAGCAGCCCCCACCTGGGACAGGGGGACACTGAAGCTTTCTTT
13,TRBD2,.,TRBJ2-5,TRBV19,CASSISGRETQYF,TGTGCCAGTAGTATTAGCGGGAGGGAGACCCAGTACTTC
13,.,few,TRBJ1-1,TRBV6-1,CASSDSGNTEAFF,TGTGCCAGCAGTGATAGCGGGAACACTGAAGCTTTCTTT
18,.,few,TRBJ1-3,TRBV7-2,CASSLGVGQTPSGNTIYF,TGTGCCAGCAGCTTAGGTGTGGGCCAAACCCCCTCTGGAAACACCATATATTTT
14,.,.,TRBJ1-5,TRBV4-2,CASSPVPPDQPQHF,TGTGCCAGCAGCCCGGTCCCGCCTGATCAGCCCCAGCATTTT
15,TRBD1,few,TRBJ2-3,TRBV11-3,CASSLGQGAVDTQYF,TGTGCCAGCAGCTTGGGGCAGGGGGCGGTAGATACGCAGTATTTT
14,.,.,TRBJ1-2,TRBV5-4,CASSLDRLGYGYTF,TGTGCCAGCAGCTTGGACAGGCTAGGCTATGGCTACACCTTC
16,.,.,TRBJ2-1,TRBV28,CASSFIYSDSYNEQFF,TGTGCCAGCAGTTTCATTTACAGTGACTCCTACAATGAGCAGTTCTTC
12,.,.,TRBJ2-1,TRBV7-2,CASSQGLTEQFF,TGTGCCAGCAGCCAGGGACTTACTGAGCAGTTCTTC
13,.,.,TRBJ1-1,TRBV11-2,CASSLRGNTEAFF,TGTGCCAGCAGCTTAAGGGGGAACACTGAAGCTTTCTTT
15,.,.,TRBJ2-5,TRBV5-6,CASSLVGAREGTQYF,TGTGCCAGCAGCTTGGTGGGGGCCCGCGAGGGGACCCAGTACTTC
14,.,.,TRBJ2-4,TRBV10-3,CAISESGVEVIQYF,TGTGCCATCAGTGAGTCCGGGGTAGAGGTCATTCAGTACTTC
13,TRBD1,once,TRBJ1-6,TRBV30,CAWQQGAGSPLHF,TGTGCCTGGCAACAGGGGGCTGGTTCACCCCTCCACTTT